This T cell receptor (beta chain) was observed in a study of T cell repertoires in cytomegalovirus infection. The wider study: Epitope selection comprised recently identified HLA-C-restricted CMV epitopes and well-studied HLA-B-restricted CMV epitopes.

Study observations and caveats: What dominated the ex vivo response were HLA-C-restricted CMV-specific TCR beta clonotypes.

This CDR3 has 14 residues. Trimming took off 3 bases at V and 4 bases at J, with 11 bases between the two ends. Germline CDR1 reads SGHVT; CDR2 reads SQSDAQ. Turning to this clonotype: The antigen is unknown.

TCRdb reanalysed the reads using MiXCR and keeps one entry per CDR3 protein. The data contain about 700,000 distinct CDR3 sequences, about 30% of them seen just once; the ten biggest clones take up roughly 18%. V is TRBV7-4 and J is TRBJ2-3, with D tentatively TRBD2 (6 bases). The clonotype was recovered from a human donor in good health (CMV status not recorded). Some clones in this sample may be carry-over from other donors' samples. The input for sequencing was cultured PBMCs, taken from culture after CMV antigen stimulation. In DNA form, the CDR3 reads TGTGCCAGCAGCTTGCGGGGTACGCCAGATACGCAGTATTTT. Residues: CASSLRGTPDTQYF.